This TCR beta chain comes out of a study of vaccination effects on CD4 cells after COVID-19. Antigen-specific CD4+ T cells were first expanded with viral peptide pools by the ViraFEST assay and only then sequenced. CD4+ T cell isolation took place after approximately ten days of culture. Nucleocapsid antibody tests were negative, and the vaccine recipients had no prior SARS-CoV-2 infection. Half-medium replacement with IL-2 medium occurred on days 3 and 7. TCRdb's table, derived via immunoSEQ multiplex PCR, lists solely in-frame clones and lacks some. Of roughly 63,000 clones in the sample, about 80% were seen once. Concerning this clone itself: The antigen remains unidentified.

CDR1 MNHEY and CDR2 SVGEGT come from the germline V gene. The length of the CDR3 is 18 residues. Losses at the gene ends were 0 bases for V and 2 bases for J; bases not matched to a gene: 10. This chain links TRBV6-2 or TRBV6-3 with TRBJ2-3; 8 positions agree with TRBD1. The sequence derives from a human donor who received a COVID-19 vaccine. Here the sequenced sample was CD4+ T cells from PBMCs cultured with SARS-CoV-2 spike peptides, taken before COVID-19 vaccination. The CDR3 protein is CASSYSKGQAPVTDTQYF. The CDR3 DNA sequence: TGTGCCAGCAGTTACTCGAAGGGACAGGCTCCCGTCACAGATACGCAGTATTTT.